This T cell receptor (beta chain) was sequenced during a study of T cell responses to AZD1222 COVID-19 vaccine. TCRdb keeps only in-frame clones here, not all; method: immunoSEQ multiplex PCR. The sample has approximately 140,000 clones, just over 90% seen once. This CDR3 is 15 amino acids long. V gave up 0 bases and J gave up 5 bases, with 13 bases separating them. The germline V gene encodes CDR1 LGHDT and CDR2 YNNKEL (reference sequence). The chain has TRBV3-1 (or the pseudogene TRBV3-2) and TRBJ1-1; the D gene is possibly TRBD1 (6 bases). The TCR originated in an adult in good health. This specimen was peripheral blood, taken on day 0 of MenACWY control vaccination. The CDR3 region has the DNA TGTGCCAGCAGCCAAGATTTAACAGGGAGGACTGAAGCTTTCTTT. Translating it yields CASSQDLTGRTEAFF.